Below, 9 T cell receptor beta chains from the same sample are listed, as sequenced in a study of Ad26.COV2.S vaccination and SARS-CoV-2 variants. Sequenced by immunoSEQ multiplex PCR; TCRdb stores in-frame clones only, minus some. The table lists roughly 380,000 clones, about 90% of them singletons. Here the sequenced sample was peripheral blood, taken after recovery from COVID-19. Source of these receptors: a human donor who had recovered from COVID-19.

The gene calls are TRBV7-9 and TRBJ1-3; 7 bases are a match to TRBD1. The trim removed 5 bases at V and 1 base at J, leaving 14 bases unmatched. Germline V gene sequence: CDR1 SEHNR, CDR2 FQNEAQ (reference sequence). The CDR3 length is 18 residues. CDR3 region: CASSAREVRGGSGNTIYF. Here the CDR3 DNA reads TGTGCCAGCAGCGCCCGGGAGGTCAGGGGGGGATCTGGAAACACCATATATTTT.

The chain couples TRBV7-2 to TRBJ1-4, with 7 bases lining up with TRBD1. V lost 5 bases to trimming and J lost 7 bases; unmatched junction nucleotides: 10. This CDR3 spans 15 amino acids. Germline V gives CDR1 SGHTA, CDR2 FQGNSA. The CDR3 protein is CASSPGDSFSEKLFF. CDR3 nucleotide sequence: TGTGCCAGCAGCCCCGGGGACAGTTTCAGTGAAAAACTGTTTTTT.

The rearrangement joins TRBV5-1 to TRBJ1-6; 8 nucleotides line up with TRBD1. V trimming: 3 bases; J trimming: 0 bases; junction bases outside the gene matches: 11. The CDR3 runs 19 residues. Germline CDR1 is SGHRS and CDR2 is YFSETQ. CDR3 nucleotide sequence: TGCGCCAGCAGCTGGGCCGGGACAGGTCTTAGCTCCTATAATTCACCCCTCCACTTT. Its protein product is CASSWAGTGLSSYNSPLHF.

The V and J genes are TRBV19 and TRBJ1-5; possible D gene TRBD1, 6 bases. This CDR3 has 14 residues. From germline, CDR1 is LNHDA and CDR2 SQIVND (reference sequence). Trimming took 8 bases from V and 0 from J, leaving 11 bases between them. CDR3: CASGQLYSNQPQHF. For the CDR3, the DNA is TGTGCCAGTGGACAGCTATATAGCAATCAGCCCCAGCATTTT.

The rearrangement uses TRBV9 and TRBJ2-7; 12 bases are a match to TRBD1. Germline assignment: CDR1 SGDLS and CDR2 YYNGEE. The V gene end was trimmed by 4 bases and the J gene end by 6 bases; junction bases not matched to a gene: 11. The CDR3 spans 16 residues. CDR3 residues: CASSSGPGQGAREQYF. In DNA, the CDR3 is TGTGCCAGCAGCTCCGGCCCGGGACAGGGGGCTCGCGAGCAGTACTTC.

The J gene is TRBJ2-4, the V gene TRBV7-9; no definite D call. In germline, CDR1 is SEHNR, CDR2 FQNEAQ (reference sequence). V shed 1 base and J shed 9 bases, with 13 bases lying between them. The CDR3 spans 14 residues. The CDR3 DNA reads as TGTGCCAGCAGCTTAGGGGGTGGCCTCAGCATTCAGTACTTC. This codes for CASSLGGGLSIQYF.

As concerns this clone: This CDR3 is also generated by other DNA sequences in the sample. The gene calls are TRBV5-6 and TRBJ1-1, with D possibly matching TRBD1 (5 bases). Germline V gene sequence: CDR1 SGHDT, CDR2 YYEEEE. This CDR3 is built from 13 residues. V dropped 4 bases and J dropped 4 bases, with 11 bases sitting between them. The CDR3 is CASSLGTGTEAFF. The CDR3 DNA is TGTGCCAGCAGCCTGGGAACAGGCACTGAAGCTTTCTTT.

The J gene is TRBJ2-7, the V gene TRBV7-6, with TRBD1 matching 8 bases. Germline V gene lookup returns CDR1 SGHVS and CDR2 FNYEAQ. V dropped 5 bases and J dropped 2; count of bases not matched to a gene: 5. The CDR3 has 14 amino acids. The CDR3 reads CASSVGTGTYEQYF. CDR3 coding DNA: TGTGCCAGCAGCGTTGGGACAGGTACCTACGAGCAGTACTTC.

Only one count was recorded for this clone. V and J are TRBV6-5 and TRBJ1-6; TRBD1 might be the D (5 bases). Germline V lookup: CDR1 MNHEY, CDR2 SVGAGI. Trimming cost V 6 bases and J 9 bases, with 18 bases left between them. The CDR3 is 15 residues long. CDR3 protein: CASSSDTPLSSPLHF. The DNA for the CDR3 is TGTGCCAGCAGCTCGGACACCCCACTCAGTTCACCCCTCCACTTT.